These 24 T cell receptor beta chains originate from one sample sequenced in a study of blood T cells in healthy people across ages. Combining a sample-barcoded 5' primer with a J-beta primer mix, a second PCR ran for roughly 6 to 12 cycles. TCRdb used MiXCR to reprocess the 5' RACE reads, holding one entry per CDR3 protein. The sample contains 800,000 to 1,300,000 distinct CDR3 sequences, approximately 25% of which appear only once. This sample was shared with a second study, whose subject was T cells of mothers and their children.

Specimen: blood. All receptors derive from a girl aged 2-10 years in good health.

The genes are TRBV29-1 and TRBJ2-7, with 10 bases aligning to TRBD1. The germline CDR1 and CDR2 sequences are SQVTM and ANQGSEA. The CDR3 contains 15 residues. The junction had 7 bases not matched to a gene; V was cut back by 0 bases and J by 5 bases. The CDR3 DNA follows: TGCAGCGTTGAAGATAGACAGGGGGCATTCGACGAGCAGTACTTC. Translated, it gives CSVEDRQGAFDEQYF.

The chain employs TRBV6-1 and TRBJ1-6; D possibly corresponds to TRBD1 (5 bases). The length of the CDR3 is 14 residues. CDR1 and CDR2 from the germline V gene are MNHNS and SASEGT. Trimming left V 4 bases short and J 13 bases short, with 17 bases between. The CDR3 DNA reads as TGTGCCAGCAGTGGCCCGGCGGGGCCCGGGCCCCTCCACTTT. Protein: CASSGPAGPGPLHF.

This rearrangement joins TRBV7-7 to TRBJ2-5; D remains unclear. The CDR3 is made up of 11 amino acids. Germline V gene sequence: CDR1 SSHAT, CDR2 FNYEAQ (reference sequence). In DNA form, the CDR3 reads TGTGCTATTCGAGTGGGAGAGACCCAGTACTTC. Its protein product is CAIRVGETQYF. Full variable domain (remainder filled in from reference TRBV7-7 and TRBJ2-5): GAGVSQSPRYKVTKRGQDVTLRCDPISSHATLYWYQQALGQGPEFLTYFNYEAQPDKSGLPSDRFSAERPEGSISTLTIQRTEQRDSAMYRCAIRVGETQYFGPGTRLLVL.

This clonotype was seen a single time. The chain recombines TRBV5-1 with TRBJ2-3, with D perhaps matching TRBD1 or TRBD2 (5 bases each). CDR1 is SGHRS and CDR2 is YFSETQ in the germline V gene. V gave up 3 bases and J gave up 5 bases, with 13 bases separating them. There are 14 residues in the CDR3. CDR3 amino acids: CASSSGTPLDTQYF. In DNA form, the CDR3 reads TGCGCCAGCAGCTCCGGGACCCCGCTAGATACGCAGTATTTT.

The genes are TRBV29-1 and TRBJ2-3; possible D gene TRBD2, 6 bases. Germline values: CDR1 SQVTM, CDR2 ANQGSEA. V was pared by 5 bases and J by 1 base, with 13 bases between. This CDR3 contains 14 residues. CDR3: CSVREGGGTDTQYF. The CDR3 nucleotides are TGCAGCGTTCGCGAAGGCGGGGGCACAGATACGCAGTATTTT.

J is TRBJ1-1 and V is TRBV7-2; D uncertain. The germline V and J ends were trimmed by 1 base and 0 bases, with 9 bases remaining between them. This CDR3 spans 15 amino acids. CDR1 SGHTA and CDR2 FQGNSA come from the germline V gene. DNA of the CDR3: TGTGCCAGCAGCTTAGGGCCGACGCTGAACACTGAAGCTTTCTTT. Translating it yields CASSLGPTLNTEAFF.

Concerning this clonotype: Mismatch with germline at one junction end may stem from a read error. The chain employs TRBV4-2 and TRBJ2-5; D might be TRBD1 or TRBD2, each matching 5 bases. Germline loops: CDR1 LGHNA, CDR2 YNFKEQ. This CDR3 spans 16 amino acids. This CDR3 is CAGSQDGTGRQETQYF. The CDR3 DNA follows: TGTGCCGGCAGCCAAGATGGGACGGGAAGACAAGAGACCCAGTACTTC.

The chain is built from TRBV28 and TRBJ2-6, with D maybe TRBD2 (6 bases). V dropped 6 bases and J dropped 0 bases, with 9 bases sitting between them. CDR3 size: 15 residues. CDR1 is MDHEN, CDR2 SYDVKM, per germline. CDR3 amino acids: CASRGLHSGANVLTF. The CDR3 bases are TGTGCCAGCAGGGGACTCCACTCTGGGGCCAACGTCCTGACTTTC.

This clonotype was seen a few times. The rearrangement uses TRBV3-1 and TRBJ2-5; 9 positions match TRBD2. From germline, CDR1 is LGHDT and CDR2 YNNKEL (reference sequence). The CDR3 has 16 residues. V shed 3 bases and J 4 bases; nucleotides not matched to a gene: 9. In DNA form, the CDR3 reads TGTGCCAGCAGCCAGGCGCCGGGACTAGCTCTAGAGACCCAGTACTTC. It translates to CASSQAPGLALETQYF.

This clonotype was counted between two and nine times. This chain connects TRBV10-3 to TRBJ2-1; possibly TRBD2 for D (5 bases). Judging by the DNA end, TRBJ2-7 fits better; the J call may be wrong. This CDR3 is 15 amino acids long. In germline, CDR1 is ENHRY, CDR2 SYGVKD. CDR3 protein: CAISDFGESSYEQYF. CDR3 sequence (DNA): TGTGCCATCAGTGACTTCGGGGAGAGCTCCTACGAGCAGTACTTC.

Of note for this clonotype: The junction does not match germline at one end; this may be a read error. The gene calls are TRBV28 and TRBJ2-5; no clear D. Per the germline V gene, CDR1 is MDHEN and CDR2 is SYDVKM. The CDR3 consists of 13 residues. The CDR3 is CASSRAPKEREFF. The CDR3 nucleotides read TGTGCCAGCAGTCGTGCCCCCAAGGAAAGAGAGTTCTTC.

The chain has TRBV6-2 or TRBV6-3 and TRBJ2-5; 9 bases are a match to TRBD2. V was clipped by 4 bases and J by 2 bases; unmatched bases: 8. Per germline, CDR1 MNHEY and CDR2 SVGEGT. This CDR3 contains 16 residues. The CDR3 is CASSFILAGRQETQYF. The CDR3 DNA reads TGTGCCAGCAGTTTCATACTAGCGGGCCGGCAAGAGACCCAGTACTTC.

This clonotype came up a few times. V is TRBV20-1 and J is TRBJ1-1; D remains ambiguous. The CDR3 is 16 residues long. Germline V CDR1 and CDR2: DFQATT, SNEGSKA (reference sequence). V was cut by 0 bases and J by 0 bases, with 14 bases left in between. The CDR3 is CSARDSRSYMNTEAFF. The CDR3 nucleotides read TGCAGTGCTAGAGATTCCCGCTCGTACATGAACACTGAAGCTTTCTTT.

This clonotype was picked up a small number of times. V and J are TRBV20-1 and TRBJ2-3; 10 positions match TRBD2. The CDR3 totals 15 residues. Germline V lookup: CDR1 DFQATT, CDR2 SNEGSKA (reference sequence). The V and J ends lost 6 bases and 4 bases, in that order; junction bases with no gene match: 10. DNA for the CDR3: TGCAGTGCCCTTTCCCCTAGCGGGGGCTCAGATACGCAGTATTTT. Translating gives CSALSPSGGSDTQYF.

This clonotype has at least ten counts. The chain joins TRBV6-2 or TRBV6-3 to TRBJ2-2; D is ambiguous. Between the trimmed V and J ends, which lost 0 bases and 6 bases, there was a span of 5 bases. The CDR3 contains 13 residues. The V gene's germline CDR1 is MNHEY and CDR2 SVGEGT. As DNA, the CDR3 is TGTGCCAGCAGTTACTCGATTTCCGGGGAGCTGTTTTTT. As protein: CASSYSISGELFF.

The J gene is TRBJ1-2, the V gene TRBV20-1; 9 positions match TRBD1. The CDR3 covers 14 residues. J gave up 5 bases and V 4 bases, and 8 bases lay outside the gene matches. Germline V gene lookup returns CDR1 DFQATT and CDR2 SNEGSKA (reference sequence). The CDR3 nucleotides read TGCAGTGCTAAAACAGGGGGCCGGGGGTATGGCTACACCTTC. Its translation is CSAKTGGRGYGYTF.

The chain joins TRBV12-3 or TRBV12-4 to TRBJ2-3; D is possibly TRBD1 or TRBD2 (6 bases each). V was trimmed by 6 bases and J by 4 bases, leaving 23 bases between them. The CDR3 has 17 amino acids. The CDR3 is CASSRRRGVGGSDTQYF. Written as DNA, the CDR3 is TGTGCCAGCAGCCGACGTAGGGGTGTAGGGGGGTCAGATACGCAGTATTTT.

V gene TRBV20-1 combines with J gene TRBJ2-3; 9 nucleotides line up with TRBD2. This CDR3 is built from 14 residues. Losses at the gene ends were 5 bases for V and 4 bases for J; bases not matched to a gene: 7. Germline V gene sequence: CDR1 DFQATT, CDR2 SNEGSKA (reference sequence). CDR3 nucleotides: TGCAGTGCTGTCGATAGCGGGAGTCCAGATACGCAGTATTTT. This gives the protein CSAVDSGSPDTQYF.

This clonotype was counted between two and nine times. The chain uses TRBV12-3 or TRBV12-4 and TRBJ2-3; the D gene is possibly TRBD2 (5 bases). V dropped 7 bases and J dropped 0 bases, with 14 bases sitting between them. The CDR3 runs 15 residues. CDR3 nucleotide sequence: TGTGCCAGCACCCTCCAGAGGGATAGCACAGATACGCAGTATTTT. The encoded protein is CASTLQRDSTDTQYF.

This clonotype was observed a handful of times. The chain has TRBV7-3 and TRBJ2-7, with D perhaps matching TRBD1 or TRBD2 (6 bases each). Trimming removed 1 base from V and 3 bases from J, with 19 bases in between. CDR1 and CDR2 (germline): SGHTA, FQGTGA. This CDR3 has 17 residues. DNA of the CDR3: TGTGCCAGCAGCTTAAAGAGTCGGCCTGGGGGGCGCTACGAGCAGTACTTC. It translates to CASSLKSRPGGRYEQYF.

This chain links TRBV4-2 with TRBJ2-3; no clear D gene. V was cut by 0 bases and J by 10 bases, with 11 bases left in between. Germline lookup yields CDR1 LGHNA and CDR2 YNFKEQ. The CDR3 sequence is 13 residues long. CDR3 sequence reads: CASSQEGAGAQYF. CDR3 bases: TGTGCCAGCAGCCAAGAAGGAGCTGGGGCGCAGTATTTT.

The chain combines TRBV4-2 with TRBJ2-7, with 15 bases identical to TRBD2. CDR1 LGHNA and CDR2 YNFKEQ come from the germline V gene. The V segment lost 3 bases and the J segment 1 base; nucleotides outside the gene matches: 4. CDR3 length: 17 amino acids. CDR3: CASSQPGLAGGSYEQYF. CDR3 bases: TGTGCCAGCAGCCAGCCGGGACTAGCGGGAGGTTCCTACGAGCAGTACTTC.

The chain has TRBV5-1 and TRBJ2-1; tentatively, D is TRBD1 (6 bases). Germline lookup yields CDR1 SGHRS and CDR2 YFSETQ. The CDR3 runs 15 residues. Trimming stripped 4 bases from V and 8 bases from J, with 19 bases between. The DNA for the CDR3 is TGCGCCAGCAGCCCCACAGGGAACCCCCTGGATGAGCAGTTCTTC. It specifies CASSPTGNPLDEQFF.

This chain joins TRBV7-8 and TRBJ2-5; possible D gene TRBD2, 6 bases. Trimming removed 5 bases from V and 11 bases from J, with 15 bases in between. The germline V gene encodes CDR1 SGHVS and CDR2 FQNEAQ. The CDR3 runs to 12 residues. The CDR3 DNA is TGTGCCAGCAGCCTCCACATTCGGGAGCAGTACTTC. This sequence encodes CASSLHIREQYF.